Listed here is a single TCR beta chain. Its target is unknown. From germline, CDR1 is LNHDA and CDR2 SQIVND (reference sequence). The CDR3 is 17 residues long. V lost 3 bases and J 1 base, leaving 16 bases between the germline ends. Described treatment: around 19 received Ad26.COV2.S at low or high dose, single or two shots; about five received placebo; per-sample allocation not given. It was on day 63 after the first vaccine or placebo injection that samples were taken. Data came from immunoSEQ multiplex PCR; TCRdb stores just in-frame clones and leaves some out. The sample contains about 480,000 clones, around nine tenths of which appear only once. The record originates from a study of Ad26.COV2.S vaccination and SARS-CoV-2 variants. On the study more broadly: The COV1001 Ad26.COV2.S trial arm included the donor. Into the muscle, Ad26.COV2.S was dosed once or twice, 56 days apart.

Regarding the study as a whole: Considerable breadth of spike-specific CD8+ and CD4+ T cell responses has reportedly been documented following vaccination.

V and J are TRBV19 and TRBJ2-4, with a possible D match to TRBD2 (7 bases). The sequence was collected from a person aged 18-65 years who received the Ad26.COV2.S COVID-19 vaccine or a placebo. Source: peripheral blood, taken in a trial of Ad26.COV2.S vaccine versus placebo. CDR3 in DNA: TGTGCCAGTAGTATGAGCTTCGGGGGGCAGGCCAAAAACATTCAGTACTTC. It yields the protein CASSMSFGGQAKNIQYF. The full variable domain, completed using reference TRBV19 and TRBJ2-4, is DGGITQSPKYLFRKEGQNVTLSCEQNLNHDAMYWYRQDPGQGLRLIYYSQIVNDFQKGDIAEGYSVSREKKESFPLTVTSAQKNPTAFYLCASSMSFGGQAKNIQYFGAGTRLSVL.